A selection of T cell receptor beta chains follows, all from one sample in a study of T cell responses to AZD1222 COVID-19 vaccine. Using immunoSEQ multiplex PCR, the repertoire was profiled, and TCRdb retains in-frame clones only, with some absent. The sample consists of 70,000 or so clones, approximately 89% of them appearing once. This sample comprised peripheral blood, obtained on day 0 of AZD1222 vaccination. These receptors originate from an adult in good health. Both conserved end residues are part of each CDR3. D genes are given only for firm matches. Some rows have no size entry. The others give once, few or many, or a class for an expanded clone.

>.|TRBV7-9|.|TRBJ2-1
CASSPLDSRGQFF
TGTGCCAGCAGCCCATTAGACAGCAGGGGACAGTTCTTC
>.|TRBV11-2|.|TRBJ1-3
CASSLDQGTGNTIYF
TGTGCCAGCAGCTTAGATCAGGGAACAGGAAACACCATATATTTT
>.|TRBV7-2|.|TRBJ2-7
CASKVGPYEQYF
TGTGCCAGCAAGGTCGGGCCCTACGAGCAGTACTTC
>.|TRBV7-9|TRBD1|TRBJ2-1
CASSLGQGLFF
TGTGCCAGCAGCTTGGGACAGGGTCTGTTCTTC
>.|TRBV14|.|TRBJ1-5
CASSQGLGQPQHF
TGTGCCAGCAGCCAAGGATTGGGACAGCCCCAGCATTTT
>.|TRBV19|TRBD2|TRBJ2-3
CASTATSGGAWSTDTQYF
TGTGCCAGTACCGCGACTAGCGGGGGGGCCTGGAGCACAGATACGCAGTATTTT
>.|TRBV10-3|.|TRBJ1-5
CAISESRQDGQPQHF
TGTGCCATCAGTGAGTCACGGCAGGACGGCCAGCCCCAGCATTTT
>.|TRBV14|.|TRBJ2-2
CASSQLLSTGELFF
TGTGCCAGCAGCCAACTATTGAGCACCGGGGAGCTGTTTTTT
>.|TRBV7-3|.|TRBJ2-7
CASSLTGENMVYEQYF
TGTGCCAGCAGCTTAACCGGGGAGAACATGGTGTACGAGCAGTACTTC
>medium-sized|TRBV7-2|.|TRBJ1-2
CASSLVSGRNYGYTF
TGTGCCAGCAGCTTAGTTTCGGGCAGGAACTATGGCTACACCTTC
>.|TRBV2|.|TRBJ2-7
CASTVEQVEQYF
TGTGCCAGCACCGTTGAACAGGTCGAGCAGTACTTC
>.|TRBV6-2/TRBV6-3|.|TRBJ1-2
CASSGTGFYGYTF
TGTGCCAGCAGTGGAACAGGGTTCTATGGCTACACCTTC
>.|TRBV3-1/TRBV3-2|TRBD1|TRBJ1-2
CASSQLRDRERMDSYTF
TGTGCCAGCAGCCAACTCCGGGACAGGGAGCGAATGGATAGCTACACCTTC
>.|TRBV15|TRBD2|TRBJ2-1
CATSRGTSGNPDEQFF
TGTGCCACCAGCAGGGGGACTAGCGGCAACCCCGATGAGCAGTTCTTC
>once|TRBV5-6|.|TRBJ1-2
CASSWGQMVNYGYTF
TGTGCCAGCAGCTGGGGGCAAATGGTTAACTATGGCTACACCTTC
>.|TRBV19|.|TRBJ2-1
CASSIGPPSNEQFF
TGTGCCAGTAGTATAGGACCCCCAAGCAATGAGCAGTTCTTC
>.|TRBV6-1|TRBD2|TRBJ2-7
CASSEEGGGAIEQYF
TGTGCCAGCAGTGAAGAGGGCGGGGGGGCGATCGAGCAGTACTTC
>.|TRBV10-1|TRBD2|TRBJ2-3
CASSAGISSGSSTDTQYF
TGCGCCAGCAGTGCGGGTATCTCTAGCGGGAGTTCTACAGATACGCAGTATTTT
>once|TRBV4-1|.|TRBJ2-1
CASSQISAGEQFF
TGCGCCAGCAGCCAGATTAGCGCGGGGGAGCAGTTCTTC
>.|TRBV7-2|TRBD2|TRBJ2-7
CASSLAASGRTNSYEQYF
TGTGCCAGCAGCTTAGCAGCTAGCGGGAGGACCAACTCCTACGAGCAGTACTTC
>.|TRBV6-5|.|TRBJ2-5
CASSSIRDGGHETQYF
TGTGCCAGCAGTTCCATCAGGGACGGCGGTCACGAGACCCAGTACTTC
>.|TRBV19|.|TRBJ1-5
CASSIGRSNQPQHF
TGTGCCAGTAGTATTGGGCGGAGCAATCAGCCCCAGCATTTT
>once|TRBV7-9|TRBD1|TRBJ2-7
CASSGRGQGRGYEQYF
TGTGCCAGCAGCGGGCGGGGACAGGGCCGGGGCTACGAGCAGTACTTC
>.|TRBV7-8|TRBD1|TRBJ1-5
CASSLAGTGFHQPQHF
TGTGCCAGCAGCTTAGCCGGGACAGGGTTTCATCAGCCCCAGCATTTT
>once|TRBV5-5|TRBD2|TRBJ2-3
CASSFYVSQRGKDTQYF
TGTGCCAGCAGCTTTTACGTGTCCCAGCGGGGGAAAGATACGCAGTATTTT
>.|TRBV14|TRBD1|TRBJ1-2
CASSQQQGSIFSAGYTF
TGTGCCAGCAGCCAACAACAGGGGTCTATCTTTTCGGCGGGCTACACCTTC
>.|TRBV19|.|TRBJ2-7
CASSMTFPKGEQYF
TGTGCCAGTAGTATGACTTTCCCGAAGGGGGAGCAGTACTTC
>.|TRBV12-5|TRBD1|TRBJ1-2
CASGPPGTGEGLGYGYTF
TGTGCTAGTGGTCCCCCCGGGACAGGGGAGGGATTAGGGTATGGCTACACCTTC
>.|TRBV7-2|TRBD1|TRBJ1-5
CASSLATGGNQPQHF
TGTGCCAGCAGCTTAGCCACAGGGGGCAATCAGCCCCAGCATTTT
>.|TRBV5-8|TRBD2|TRBJ2-7
CASSGGLAGAEQYF
TGTGCCAGCAGCGGGGGACTAGCGGGAGCCGAGCAGTACTTC
>once|TRBV6-2/TRBV6-3|.|TRBJ2-7
CASSYVRRAEQYF
TGTGCCAGCAGTTACGTCAGGAGGGCCGAGCAGTACTTC
>.|TRBV27|.|TRBJ2-2
CASSLIALNTGELFF
TGTGCCAGCAGCCTCATAGCCTTGAACACCGGGGAGCTGTTTTTT
>.|TRBV11-2|.|TRBJ2-7
CASSLDPSYEQYF
TGTGCCAGCAGCTTAGACCCCTCCTACGAGCAGTACTTC
>.|TRBV28|.|TRBJ1-1
CASSFRPVLNTEAFF
TGTGCCAGCAGTTTTCGCCCGGTCTTGAACACTGAAGCTTTCTTT
>.|TRBV6-4|TRBD2|TRBJ2-7
CASSEQAGGYEQYF
TGTGCCAGCAGTGAACAAGCGGGAGGATACGAGCAGTACTTC
>.|TRBV2|.|TRBJ2-7
CASSVQGYSYEQYF
TGTGCCAGCAGTGTTCAGGGGTACTCCTACGAGCAGTACTTC
>once|TRBV18|TRBD1|TRBJ2-2
CASSPTTGNWNTGELFF
TGTGCCAGCTCACCAACGACAGGGAACTGGAACACCGGGGAGCTGTTTTTT
>.|TRBV28|TRBD1|TRBJ1-2
CASSGPDRFYDGYTF
TGTGCCAGCAGCGGCCCGGACAGGTTTTACGATGGCTACACCTTC
>once|TRBV19|TRBD2|TRBJ2-7
CASSIAGTSGYEQYF
TGTGCCAGTAGTATCGCCGGGACTAGCGGATACGAGCAGTACTTC
>.|TRBV30|TRBD2|TRBJ2-7
CAWSGGLAGDEQYF
TGTGCCTGGAGCGGGGGACTAGCGGGAGACGAGCAGTACTTC
>.|TRBV3-1/TRBV3-2|.|TRBJ1-2
CASSQESRGTKGYTF
TGTGCCAGCAGCCAAGAAAGTAGGGGGACCAAAGGCTACACCTTC
>.|TRBV4-2|TRBD2|TRBJ2-5
CASSQDTGGASGETQYF
TGTGCCAGCAGCCAAGATACGGGGGGGGCCTCTGGCGAGACCCAGTACTTC
>once|TRBV5-1|.|TRBJ2-3
CASSLGLAVDTQYF
TGCGCCAGCAGCTTGGGCCTAGCAGTAGATACGCAGTATTTT
>.|TRBV29-1|.|TRBJ1-2
CSVDGGTGYTF
TGCAGCGTTGATGGAGGCACTGGCTACACCTTC
>.|TRBV18|.|TRBJ2-7
CASSPRDRPLYEQYF
TGTGCCAGCTCACCGCGGGACAGACCTCTCTACGAGCAGTACTTC
>.|TRBV4-1|TRBD2|TRBJ2-7
CASSQKAGVNSYEQYF
TGCGCCAGCAGCCAAAAAGCGGGAGTAAACTCCTACGAGCAGTACTTC
>once|TRBV4-2|.|TRBJ1-1
CASSGSGAFF
TGTGCCAGCAGCGGGTCTGGAGCTTTCTTT
>.|TRBV9|TRBD2|TRBJ2-3
CASSVLAGVIDTQYF
TGTGCCAGCAGCGTACTAGCGGGGGTCATAGATACGCAGTATTTT
>few|TRBV14|.|TRBJ1-1
CASSQEFLGEAFF
TGTGCCAGCAGCCAAGAGTTCCTGGGCGAGGCTTTCTTT
>.|TRBV7-6|TRBD1|TRBJ2-7
CASSLGRDRGGEQYF
TGTGCCAGCAGCTTAGGCCGGGACAGGGGAGGCGAGCAGTACTTC